This TCR beta chain emerged from a study of CD8 T cells in Susac syndrome (dated by TCRdb to about 2019). In terms of the full investigation: Repertoire sequencing was used to test whether CD8+ T cell activation and differentiation in Susac syndrome was antigen driven.

Comments on this clonotype: What antigen it recognizes has not been identified. There are no base qualities to consult, and no much larger clone falls within one base.

Peripheral blood CD8+ and CD4+ T cells from healthy donors, Susac syndrome patients and multiple sclerosis patients were profiled by high-throughput TCR beta sequencing. Healthy donors were age- and sex-matched controls. Bulk CD8+ and CD4+ T cells were purified by magnetic negative isolation, while CD8+ TEMRA cells were enriched using FACS. Blood was collected in EDTA tubes and processed within 24 hours, with PBMCs isolated through density gradient centrifugation. PBMCs intended for TCR sequencing were frozen in liquid nitrogen and were later thawed in a 37 degrees C water bath. The sorted or isolated CD4+, CD8+ and CD8+ TEMRA cells reached a purity of at least 90%. RNA was extracted with the RNeasy kit and about 0.5 to 1 ug was reverse transcribed using random hexamers. The immunoSEQ multiplex PCR assay, which covers 54 Vbeta and 13 Jbeta segments, was used to amplify TCR beta CDR3 regions. PCR amplification bias was corrected by using a synthetic template baseline for primer optimization and computational correction. The authors processed their data as follows. Reads were annotated to V, D and J genes per IMGT and analyzed with immunoSEQ Analyzer, keeping only productive sequences. Clonality was computed as one minus Shannon entropy normalized by log2 of the number of productive unique sequences. Public and private clones were assessed among the 100 most prevalent clones of each patient and control. Susac-specific clones were defined as absent from healthy and MS cohorts, about 1,000 published viral clones and other ImmuneACCESS disease sequences. TCRdb applied fastp at Q25 and MiXCR to the public reads, then kept only in-frame beta chains. One record per CDR3 amino acid sequence lists the most common genes and DNA. These V and J calls rely on TCRdb rather than the paper's analysis. Present in this sample are some 150,000 distinct CDR3 sequences, approximately 94% of which were seen just once. 0.075% to 0.09% of the sample is in the top ten clones.

On the study overall, not on this receptor specifically: The number of individuals in the TCR sequencing and HLA analysis was recognized as being relatively small.

The CDR3 spans 17 residues, from the cysteine through the phenylalanine. Of all the DNA, just the CDR3 is kept, 51 bases in frame from base 1. CDR1 and CDR2, per the germline V gene (reference sequence), are PRHDT and FYEKMQ. The germline V end is reduced by 5 bases and the J end by 6 bases; junction bases left unmatched: 9. The sequence joins TRBV13 to TRBJ2-2, with TRBD2 matching 13 junction bases. The sequence was obtained from a human donor in good health. Sample: CD4+ T cells from PBMCs. The CDR3 protein is CASSPPGLAGVAGELFF. The DNA reads TGTGCCAGCAGCCCCCCCGGACTAGCGGGAGTCGCCGGGGAGCTGTTTTTT.